The clone carrying this TCR beta chain was seen a handful of times. CDR3 length: 15 residues. After removal of 3 bases from V and 5 bases from J, the junction contained 4 bases not matched to a gene. Germline V CDR1 and CDR2: SGHRS, YFSETQ. Profiled with immunoSEQ multiplex PCR; TCRdb holds only in-frame clones, not every one. The top ten hold over 4.5% of the sample, which has almost 55,000 clones, less than 90% seen once. This sample stems from a study of blood T cell repertoires in COVID-19. The sequencing sample was made of peripheral blood. The origin of this receptor is a human donor in a cohort sampled during active COVID-19. The J gene is TRBJ1-6, the V gene TRBV5-1; 8 nucleotides match TRBD1. As DNA, the CDR3 is TGCGCCAGCAGCTGGAACAGGGGGGATAATTCACCCCTCCACTTT. Protein sequence: CASSWNRGDNSPLHF. The full variable domain, completed using reference TRBV5-1 and TRBJ1-6, is KAGVTQTPRYLIKTRGQQVTLSCSPISGHRSVSWYQQTPGQGLQFLFEYFSETQRNKGNFPGRFSGRQFSNSRSEMNVSTLELGDSALYLCASSWNRGDNSPLHFGNGTRLTVT.